This T cell receptor beta chain was sequenced for a study of tumor-infiltrating lymphocytes in primary liver carcinoma. On the study more broadly: Spanning 30 to 69 years of age, the patients were men and women. Study outcomes and limitations: The samples were not sorted (they were bulk), so CD4+ and CD8+ repertoires were not compared.

Note on this clonotype: As yet, its antigen is unknown. One end of the junction does not line up with germline, which may come from a read error.

This CDR3 contains 15 residues. Unsorted whole blood yielded blood RNA, and germline DNA was extracted as well. Patients carried chronic HBV infection without prior treatment. Around 4 milliliters of peripheral blood were drawn presurgically. TCR beta cDNA was reverse-transcribed from about 0.45 ug of total RNA. The reaction used a constant-region primer and ProtoScript II reverse transcriptase. Sequencing libraries for TCR beta derived from three nested multiplex PCR rounds that used slightly modified ARM-PCR. Researchers ran the first two PCR rounds for around 10 cycles each with TRBV1-TRBV30 forward primers and a C-beta reverse primer. TCRdb reanalysed the multiplex PCR reads using MiXCR and keeps one entry per CDR3 protein. The table lists approximately 300,000 distinct CDR3 sequences, 50% to 70% of them singletons.

This sequence originates from a middle-aged man with primary liver carcinoma and hepatitis B virus infection. The J gene is TRBJ1-2, the V gene TRBV12-3 or TRBV12-4; 10 bases are shared with TRBD1. Sequencing was carried out using peripheral blood. The CDR3 region has the DNA TGTGCCAGCACCCCAGGGACAGGGGAGAACTATGACTACACCTTC. It translates to CASTPGTGENYDYTF.